The entry below gives a single T cell receptor beta chain sequence along with its context. This record belongs to a study of patients and donors after allogeneic stem cell transplantation. From the RT-PCR reads, TCRdb called clonotypes with MiXCR, one entry per CDR3 protein. The data contain about a million distinct CDR3 sequences, around 17% of them singletons. CDR1 is MNHNS and CDR2 is SASEGT in the germline V gene. The CDR3 has 15 amino acids. V trimming: 5 bases; J trimming: 3 bases; junction bases outside the gene matches: 7. The J gene is TRBJ2-1, the V gene TRBV6-1; 7 bases align to TRBD2. The sequence derives from a human donor who was either an allogeneic HSCT recipient or a stem cell or donor lymphocyte infusion donor (not recorded which). It is not recorded whose cells these are; they may come from a transplant donor. The specimen was blood, either unsorted or a sorted T cell fraction (not recorded which). For the CDR3, the DNA is TGTGCCAGCAGTAGCTCCGGACTAGGCTACAATGAGCAGTTCTTC. Translation: CASSSSGLGYNEQFF.